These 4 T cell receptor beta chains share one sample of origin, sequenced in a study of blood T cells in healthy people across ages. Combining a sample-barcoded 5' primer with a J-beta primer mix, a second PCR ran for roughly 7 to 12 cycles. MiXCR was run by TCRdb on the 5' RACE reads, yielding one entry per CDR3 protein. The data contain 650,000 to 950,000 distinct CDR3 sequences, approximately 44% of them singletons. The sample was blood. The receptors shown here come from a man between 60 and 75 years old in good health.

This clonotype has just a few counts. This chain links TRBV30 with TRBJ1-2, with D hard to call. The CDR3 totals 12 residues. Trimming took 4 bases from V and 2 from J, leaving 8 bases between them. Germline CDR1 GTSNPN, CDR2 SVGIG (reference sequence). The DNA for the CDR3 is TGTGCCTGGACCTTCGGGAACTATGGCTACACCTTC. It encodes CAWTFGNYGYTF.

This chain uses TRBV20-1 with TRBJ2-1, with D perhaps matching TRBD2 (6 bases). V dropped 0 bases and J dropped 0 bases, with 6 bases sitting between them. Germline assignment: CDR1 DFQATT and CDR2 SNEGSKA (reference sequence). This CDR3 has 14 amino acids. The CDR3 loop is CSARDGSSYNEQFF. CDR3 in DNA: TGCAGTGCTAGAGACGGGAGCTCCTACAATGAGCAGTTCTTC.

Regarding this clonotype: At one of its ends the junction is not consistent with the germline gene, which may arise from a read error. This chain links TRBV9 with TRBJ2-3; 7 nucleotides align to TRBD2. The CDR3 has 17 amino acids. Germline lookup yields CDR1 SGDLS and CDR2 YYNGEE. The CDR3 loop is CVSSVPGGGVNTDTQYF. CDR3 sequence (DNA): TGTGTCAGCAGCGTCCCTGGGGGAGGGGTCAACACAGATACGCAGTATTTT.

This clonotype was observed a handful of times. CDR3 region: CASSLWDTSDTQYF. As DNA, the CDR3 is TGTGCCAGCAGCTTATGGGACACCTCAGATACGCAGTATTTT. V usage is TRBV7-2 and J usage is TRBJ2-3; weak D call: TRBD1 (6 bases). This CDR3 region has 14 residues. Germline CDR1 and CDR2: SGHTA and FQGNSA. The germline V and J ends were trimmed by 2 bases and 4 bases, with 10 bases remaining between them.